Listed below are T cell receptor beta chains from one sample, sequenced in a study of blood T cell repertoires in COVID-19. TCRdb's copy holds only in-frame clones and misses some; the assay was immunoSEQ multiplex PCR. This sample has 200,000 to 250,000 clones, with under 85% found just once. The specimen sequenced was PBMCs or T cells enriched from blood (not recorded which). The receptor set was obtained from a man in his 60s who had recovered from COVID-19. The CDR3 runs from the conserved cysteine through the conserved F or W. Each record gives: D gene, clone size, J gene, CDR3 length, V gene, CDR3 DNA, CDR3 protein. D genes are given only for firm matches. Expanded clones are given a class, and other clones once, few, many or no size at all.

>NA|NA|TRBJ1-4|14|TRBV5-1
TGCGCCAGCAGCTTGGTCCAGGTTGGAGAAAAACTGTTTTTT
CASSLVQVGEKLFF
>TRBD1|NA|TRBJ2-7|14|TRBV3-1/TRBV3-2
TGTGCCAGCAGCCCAGCGACAGGGATGGACGAGCAGTACTTC
CASSPATGMDEQYF
>TRBD1|NA|TRBJ1-4|15|TRBV7-9
TGTGCCAGCAGCTTAGCTACGGGACAGGGAGAAAAACTGTTTTTT
CASSLATGQGEKLFF
>TRBD2|few|TRBJ2-1|18|TRBV7-6
TGTGCCAGCAGCTTACCGGCTGATAGCGGGGTGTCCTACAATGAGCAGTTCTTC
CASSLPADSGVSYNEQFF
>TRBD2|NA|TRBJ2-1|15|TRBV5-6
TGTGCCAGCGAGAGGAGCGGGGGGCCACAAAATGAGCAGTTCTTC
CASERSGGPQNEQFF
>TRBD1|NA|TRBJ2-7|16|TRBV23-1
TGCGCCAGCAGTCAATCACTAATCAAACAGGGGAACGAGCAGTACTTC
CASSQSLIKQGNEQYF
>NA|NA|TRBJ2-5|13|TRBV18
TGTGCCAGCTCACCAAACTACGGAGAGACCCAGTACTTC
CASSPNYGETQYF
>NA|NA|TRBJ1-3|13|TRBV12-3/TRBV12-4
TGTGCCAGCAGCAGGGGTAGTGGAAACACCATATATTTT
CASSRGSGNTIYF
>NA|once|TRBJ1-2|13|TRBV11-2
TGTGCCAGCAGCAATACAGGGTCCTACGGCTACACCTTC
CASSNTGSYGYTF
>TRBD1|NA|TRBJ1-2|15|TRBV2
TGTGCCAGCAGTATTACGGGACAGGAAAACTATGGCTACACCTTC
CASSITGQENYGYTF
>NA|NA|TRBJ2-1|13|TRBV19
TGTGCCAGTGCGCTACGCTCCTACAATGAGCAGTTCTTC
CASALRSYNEQFF
>TRBD1|NA|TRBJ1-1|15|TRBV6-1
TGTGCCAGCAGTGAAGCGGGGACAGGGGCCAGTGAAGCTTTCTTT
CASSEAGTGASEAFF
>TRBD1|once|TRBJ1-2|14|TRBV4-3
TGCGCCAGCAGCCAAGCACAGGGGGCCGGTGGCTACACCTTC
CASSQAQGAGGYTF
>TRBD2|NA|TRBJ2-1|16|TRBV13
TGTGCCAGCAGCTTAGAGGCTAGCGGGGGGGCCTATGAGCAGTTCTTC
CASSLEASGGAYEQFF
>NA|NA|TRBJ2-3|16|TRBV18
TGTGCCAGCTCACCACTTCGATTAGCGCGCACAGATACGCAGTATTTT
CASSPLRLARTDTQYF
>NA|NA|TRBJ2-7|13|TRBV5-6
TGTGCCAGCAGCTTGAGTCCCAGCTACGAGCAGTACTTC
CASSLSPSYEQYF
>TRBD1|NA|TRBJ2-7|14|TRBV28
TGTGCCAGCAGGAGGACAGGGAGCACCTACGAGCAGTACTTC
CASRRTGSTYEQYF
>TRBD2|NA|TRBJ2-3|16|TRBV9
TGTGCCAGCAGCGTAGTTACAGCGGGGGCCACAGATACGCAGTATTTT
CASSVVTAGATDTQYF
>NA|NA|TRBJ1-1|12|TRBV11-3
TGTGCCAGCAGCCCGAGGGCATCTGAAGCTTTCTTT
CASSPRASEAFF
>TRBD2|NA|TRBJ2-3|16|TRBV6-2/TRBV6-3
TGTGCCAGCAGCCGGACTAGCGGGGCTCTCACAGATACGCAGTATTTT
CASSRTSGALTDTQYF
>NA|NA|TRBJ1-2|14|TRBV3-1/TRBV3-2
TGTGCCAGCAGCCAAGATCTGACAGGTCATGGCTACACCTTC
CASSQDLTGHGYTF
>NA|NA|TRBJ1-2|16|TRBV5-5
TGTGCCAGCAGCTTAAGTACTACAGGGACGAACTATGGCTACACCTTC
CASSLSTTGTNYGYTF
>NA|NA|TRBJ2-2|16|TRBV10-3
TGTGCCATCAGTGAGTTGAGAGCCGCTATGGCCGGGGAGCTGTTTTTT
CAISELRAAMAGELFF
>NA|NA|TRBJ2-2|16|TRBV5-1
TGCGCCAGCAGCTTGGTTGCCAGTTCAGGGACCGGGGAGCTGTTTTTT
CASSLVASSGTGELFF
>NA|NA|TRBJ1-1|11|TRBV6-5
TGTGCCAGCAGGGGGCTGAGTGAAGCTTTCTTT
CASRGLSEAFF
>TRBD1|NA|TRBJ2-7|16|TRBV6-5
TGTGCCAGCAGTTACTCGAGACAGGGTAGCTCCTACGAGCAGTACTTC
CASSYSRQGSSYEQYF
>TRBD1|NA|TRBJ2-1|13|TRBV6-4
TGTGCCAGCGCCATTGACAGGGACAATGAGCAGTTCTTC
CASAIDRDNEQFF
>NA|NA|TRBJ2-7|13|TRBV6-5
TGTGCCAGCAGGCTCGGGACTCCCGAACGTTGGTACTTC
CASRLGTPERWYF
>TRBD2|once|TRBJ2-3|13|TRBV10-3
TGTGCCATCTCAAATAGAGCGGGGGATACGCAGTATTTT
CAISNRAGDTQYF
>TRBD1|few|TRBJ2-5|16|TRBV5-1
TGCGCCAGCAGCCCCCGGCCGGGACAGGGGGCGGAGACCCAGTACTTC
CASSPRPGQGAETQYF
>TRBD1|NA|TRBJ1-2|15|TRBV6-6
TGTGCCAGCAGTTATCCACCGGGACAGCTCTATGGCTACACCTTC
CASSYPPGQLYGYTF
>TRBD2|NA|TRBJ2-1|17|TRBV11-2
TGTGCCAGCAGCTTAAGCGTAGTTGCGGGGGGAATCAATGAGCAGTTCTTC
CASSLSVVAGGINEQFF
>TRBD1|NA|TRBJ1-2|13|TRBV7-9
TGTGCCAGCAGCATCGGGACAGGGGGTGGCTACACCTTC
CASSIGTGGGYTF
>TRBD1|NA|TRBJ1-2|13|TRBV5-6
TGTGCCAGCAGTTGGGACAGGGCCGAAGGCTACACCTTC
CASSWDRAEGYTF
>NA|NA|TRBJ2-1|12|TRBV5-4
TGTGCCAGCAGCCGTGAGGGCAATGAGCAGTTCTTC
CASSREGNEQFF
>TRBD1|NA|TRBJ1-2|15|TRBV6-5
TGTGCCAGCAGTTCCCCGGGGACAGGGCATAGTGGCTACACCTTC
CASSSPGTGHSGYTF
>TRBD1|NA|TRBJ1-2|14|TRBV27
TGTGCCAGCAGTGGAGGGGGCTTAGGCTATGGCTACACCTTC
CASSGGGLGYGYTF
>NA|NA|TRBJ1-6|12|TRBV5-1
TGCGCCAGCAGCTCCCCGGGTTCACCCCTCCACTTT
CASSSPGSPLHF
>NA|NA|TRBJ2-3|14|TRBV5-4
TGTGCCAGCAGGGGCCTTAGTAGCACAGATACGCAGTATTTT
CASRGLSSTDTQYF
>NA|NA|TRBJ2-5|13|TRBV11-3
TGTGCCAGCAGCTTAGATGAGCAAGAGACCCAGTACTTC
CASSLDEQETQYF
>TRBD1|once|TRBJ1-1|12|TRBV12-3/TRBV12-4
TGTGCCAGCAGTCCGGGGACAGTTGAAGCTTTCTTT
CASSPGTVEAFF
>NA|NA|TRBJ1-5|13|TRBV19
TGTGCCAGTAGTATCGGAGGGGATCAGCCCCAGCATTTT
CASSIGGDQPQHF
>TRBD1|NA|TRBJ1-5|15|TRBV2
TGTGCCAGCAGCAGACAGGGGACGAGCAATCAGCCCCAGCATTTT
CASSRQGTSNQPQHF
>NA|NA|TRBJ1-3|14|TRBV5-1
TGCGCCAGCAGATTCGAGAGCTCTGGAAACACCATATATTTT
CASRFESSGNTIYF
>TRBD1|NA|TRBJ1-2|15|TRBV4-2
TGTGCCAGCAGCCAAGAGGGGGGACAGGGCTATGGCTACACCTTC
CASSQEGGQGYGYTF
>TRBD1|NA|TRBJ1-2|16|TRBV5-1
TGCGCCAGCAGCTTGGACGGGACAGGGAGACACTATGGCTACACCTTC
CASSLDGTGRHYGYTF
>NA|NA|TRBJ2-2|14|TRBV14
TGTGCCAGCAGCCAGACTAGGAACACCGGGGAGCTGTTTTTT
CASSQTRNTGELFF
>TRBD1|NA|TRBJ2-1|14|TRBV7-2
TGTGCCAGCAGCTTCCAGGGGGCCTACAATGAGCAGTTCTTC
CASSFQGAYNEQFF
>NA|NA|TRBJ2-7|13|TRBV27
TGTGCCAGTGGGGGGTCCTTCTCCTACGAGCAGTACTTC
CASGGSFSYEQYF
>NA|NA|TRBJ2-3|17|TRBV6-1
TGTGCCAGCAGTGAAGATCAAAGGACACCTAGCACAGATACGCAGTATTTT
CASSEDQRTPSTDTQYF
>TRBD1|NA|TRBJ2-7|13|TRBV6-5
TGTGCCAGCAGACAGGGGAGTGTATACGAGCAGTACTTC
CASRQGSVYEQYF
>NA|few|TRBJ1-2|15|TRBV18
TGTGCCAGCTCACCACAAAACACGGGGTCGGGAGGCTACACCTTC
CASSPQNTGSGGYTF
>NA|NA|TRBJ2-7|16|TRBV7-6
TGTGCCAGCAGCCCGAGGGCGAGAGAGGTCTCCTACGAGCAGTACTTC
CASSPRAREVSYEQYF
>NA|NA|TRBJ2-7|13|TRBV5-1
TGCGCCAGCAGCTCGGAGGGCTCCTACGAGCAGTACTTC
CASSSEGSYEQYF
>NA|NA|TRBJ1-2|16|TRBV9
TGTGCCAGCAGCCCTCGATGGACTCAGGAAGGGAGTGGCTACACCTTC
CASSPRWTQEGSGYTF